The 31 T cell receptor beta chains below were found in one sample sequenced in a study of blood T cell repertoires in COVID-19. Sequencing was performed with immunoSEQ multiplex PCR; in TCRdb, only in-frame clones are kept and a portion is missing. The table has some 130,000 clones, more than 65% seen once. Sequences were obtained from peripheral blood. These receptors all come from an older man with acute or convalescent COVID-19.

This clone was counted only a few times. The chain couples TRBV29-1 to TRBJ1-3, with D uncertain. Trimming cost V 2 bases and J 0 bases, with 11 bases left between them. Germline values: CDR1 SQVTM, CDR2 ANQGSEA. CDR3 length: 15 residues. The CDR3 nucleotides read TGCAGCGTTGAATCTGCGGAGAGCTCTGGAAACACCATATATTTT. Translating it yields CSVESAESSGNTIYF.

J is TRBJ2-3 and V is TRBV11-2, with D hard to call. Germline loops: CDR1 SGHAT, CDR2 FQNNGV. The CDR3 spans 13 residues. Trimming stripped 1 base from V and 3 bases from J, with 5 bases between. CDR3 coding DNA: TGTGCCAGCAGCTTAGTTCCGACAGATACGCAGTATTTT. Amino acid sequence: CASSLVPTDTQYF.

The rearrangement joins TRBV6-5 to TRBJ2-7; TRBD1 matches 7 bases. The CDR3 consists of 14 residues. Losses at the gene ends were 5 bases for V and 4 bases for J; bases not matched to a gene: 8. Per the germline V gene, CDR1 is MNHEY and CDR2 is SVGAGI. The CDR3 DNA follows: TGTGCCAGCAGTCCGGGACAGATAATTTACGAGCAGTACTTC. The encoded protein is CASSPGQIIYEQYF.

This clone was found once. CDR3 sequence reads: CASSLGGRGMNTEAFF. The CDR3 DNA is TGTGCCAGCAGCTTGGGGGGGCGCGGCATGAACACTGAAGCTTTCTTT. The chain has TRBV5-4 and TRBJ1-1, with D perhaps matching TRBD1 (6 bases). The CDR3 spans 16 residues. Trimming removed 0 bases from V and 0 bases from J, with 12 bases in between. In germline, CDR1 is SGHNT, CDR2 YYREEE (reference sequence).

The rearrangement joins TRBV15 to TRBJ2-7; TRBD1 aligns across 8 bases. The V gene end was trimmed by 6 bases and the J gene end by 2 bases; junction bases not matched to a gene: 9. CDR3 length: 15 amino acids. The germline CDR1 and CDR2 sequences are LNHNV and YYDKDF (reference sequence). The CDR3 region is CATRNGQGGTYEQYF. The DNA for the CDR3 is TGTGCCACCAGAAATGGACAGGGTGGGACCTACGAGCAGTACTTC.

This chain joins TRBV10-3 and TRBJ1-2, with a tentative D call TRBD1 (5 bases). Trimming stripped 4 bases from V and 2 bases from J, with 11 bases between. CDR3 length: 14 amino acids. From germline, CDR1 is ENHRY and CDR2 SYGVKD. CDR3 region: CAISGGDLNYGYTF. Written as DNA, the CDR3 is TGTGCCATCAGTGGGGGGGATCTCAACTATGGCTACACCTTC.

CDR3 in amino acids: CASYDGGAKIYEQYF. In DNA, the CDR3 is TGTGCCAGTTATGACGGGGGAGCTAAAATTTACGAGCAGTACTTC. J is TRBJ2-7 and V is TRBV28, with D possibly matching TRBD2 (6 bases). Trimming removed 9 bases from V and 4 bases from J, with 22 bases in between. Germline V lookup: CDR1 MDHEN, CDR2 SYDVKM. The CDR3 covers 15 residues.

This sequence joins TRBV28 and TRBJ1-2, with D possibly TRBD1 on 5 matching bases. CDR3 length equals 15 residues. V lost 2 bases and J 4 bases, leaving 14 bases between the germline ends. The V gene's germline CDR1 is MDHEN and CDR2 SYDVKM. CDR3 sequence reads: CASSLTGVGAYGYTF. Written as DNA, the CDR3 is TGTGCCAGCAGTTTAACAGGTGTGGGCGCCTATGGCTACACCTTC.

The V gene is TRBV4-3, the J gene TRBJ1-1; possibly TRBD1 for D (6 bases). Germline CDR1 LGHNA, CDR2 YSLEER. Deletions cut 4 bases from V and 4 bases from J, with 10 bases between. The CDR3 consists of 13 residues. CDR3 region: CASSRQQGTEAFF. CDR3 in DNA: TGCGCCAGCAGCCGCCAACAGGGCACTGAAGCTTTCTTT.

V usage is TRBV28 and J usage is TRBJ2-5; 8 nucleotides match TRBD2. The CDR3 is 15 amino acids. Trimming took 4 bases from V and 1 from J; bases not matched to a gene: 5. Germline CDR1 is MDHEN and CDR2 is SYDVKM. The CDR3 DNA follows: TGTGCCAGCAGTTACCTTAGCGGGGCCCAAGAGACCCAGTACTTC. It translates to CASSYLSGAQETQYF.

The rearrangement joins TRBV11-2 to TRBJ2-2; D may be TRBD2 (6 bases). Germline V gives CDR1 SGHAT, CDR2 FQNNGV. CDR3 size: 15 residues. Deletions cut 4 bases from V and 6 bases from J, with 15 bases between. CDR3 nucleotides: TGTGCCAGCAGCTCTGAGCGACTAGTGCCCGGGGAGCTGTTTTTT. Amino acid sequence: CASSSERLVPGELFF. The full variable domain, completed using reference TRBV11-2 and TRBJ2-2, is EAGVAQSPRYKIIEKRQSVAFWCNPISGHATLYWYQQILGQGPKLLIQFQNNGVVDDSQLPKDRFSAERLKGVDSTLKIQPAKLEDSAVYLCASSSERLVPGELFFGEGSRLTVL.

The gene calls are TRBV6-5 and TRBJ1-5, with 12 bases fitting TRBD1. V lost 7 bases, J lost 4 bases, and 2 bases stayed unmatched. Germline values: CDR1 MNHEY, CDR2 SVGAGI. The CDR3 spans 14 residues. The DNA of the CDR3 is TGTGCCAGCAAGGGACAGGGGGCTAATCAGCCCCAGCATTTT. Amino acids: CASKGQGANQPQHF.

The chain joins TRBV18 to TRBJ2-5; D remains unclear. CDR3 length: 15 residues. Looked up from germline, CDR1 is KGHSH and CDR2 is LQKENI. Between the trimmed V and J ends, which lost 2 bases and 4 bases, there was a span of 14 bases. Written as DNA, the CDR3 is TGTGCCAGCTCACCAACGACCCAAACGGGAGAGACCCAGTACTTC. Amino acid sequence: CASSPTTQTGETQYF.

The rearrangement joins TRBV5-1 to TRBJ1-1; 8 bases line up with TRBD1. The CDR3 covers 14 residues. CDR1 is SGHRS and CDR2 is YFSETQ in the germline V gene. Germline trimming cut 2 bases from V and 4 bases from J; bases unmatched to any gene: 4. The CDR3 bases are TGCGCCAGCAGCTTACCAGACAGGGGCACTGAAGCTTTCTTT. Amino acids: CASSLPDRGTEAFF.

V gene TRBV10-3 combines with J gene TRBJ1-1; no firm D call. This CDR3 is 12 amino acids long. V shed 10 bases and J shed 1 base, with 10 bases lying between them. Looked up from germline, CDR1 is ENHRY and CDR2 is SYGVKD. CDR3 DNA sequence: TGTGCCACCATGATGAGGAACACTGAAGCTTTCTTT. Translation gives CATMMRNTEAFF.

This clone was counted between two and nine times. V and J are TRBV7-3 and TRBJ1-1; D not resolved. Deletions cut 5 bases from V and 1 base from J, with 14 bases between. Germline loops: CDR1 SGHTA, CDR2 FQGTGA. This CDR3 spans 15 amino acids. The CDR3 here is CASSPGPVGNTEAFF. CDR3 sequence (DNA): TGTGCCAGCAGCCCAGGTCCCGTGGGGAACACTGAAGCTTTCTTT.

This clone was seen just once. Written as DNA, the CDR3 is TGTGCCAGCAGTCTCCAGGGGATTCGGTCCTACGAGCAGTACTTC. The encoded protein is CASSLQGIRSYEQYF. The chain uses TRBV28 and TRBJ2-7; D may be TRBD1 (6 bases). Trimming stripped 5 bases from V and 1 base from J, with 15 bases between. The germline gives CDR1 MDHEN, CDR2 SYDVKM. CDR3 size: 15 residues. The full variable domain, rest sourced from reference TRBV28 and TRBJ2-7, is DVKVTQSSRYLVKRTGEKVFLECVQDMDHENMFWYRQDPGLGLRLIYFSYDVKMKEKGDIPEGYSVSREKKERFSLILESASTNQTSMYLCASSLQGIRSYEQYFGPGTRLTVT.

There are a few counts of this clone. The J gene is TRBJ2-3, the V gene TRBV2; D call uncertain. Germline CDR1 and CDR2: SNHLY and FYNNEI. With 4 bases removed from V and 2 bases from J, the gap between germline ends came to 7 bases. This CDR3 is built from 13 residues. CDR3 amino acids: CASSVRNTDTQYF. CDR3 sequence (DNA): TGTGCCAGCAGTGTGAGGAACACAGATACGCAGTATTTT.

In DNA, the CDR3 is TGTGCCAGTAGTTGGTCAGGGAATGAGCAGTTCTTC. Translating gives CASSWSGNEQFF. The chain carries TRBV19 and TRBJ2-1; possibly TRBD1 for D (5 bases). CDR3 length equals 12 residues. V lost 5 bases and J 7 bases, leaving 9 bases between the germline ends. Germline V CDR1 and CDR2: LNHDA, SQIVND (reference sequence).

The chain carries TRBV6-5 and TRBJ1-4, with 7 bases identical to TRBD1. CDR1 is MNHEY, CDR2 SVGAGI, per germline. V dropped 6 bases and J dropped 7; count of bases not matched to a gene: 11. This CDR3 contains 15 residues. CDR3 sequence reads: CASRGTGVWGEKLFF. In DNA form, the CDR3 reads TGTGCCAGCAGAGGTACAGGGGTCTGGGGTGAAAAACTGTTTTTT.

The chain is built from TRBV3-1 (or the pseudogene TRBV3-2) and TRBJ1-6, with 7 bases that match TRBD1. V lost 1 base, J lost 10 bases, and 7 bases stayed unmatched. This CDR3 has 15 residues. The germline gives CDR1 LGHDT, CDR2 YNNKEL (reference sequence). In nucleotides, the CDR3 is TGTGCCAGCAGCCAAGTTTTGACAGGGCGGTCACCCCTCCACTTT. Its translation: CASSQVLTGRSPLHF.

In DNA form, the CDR3 reads TGTGCCAGCAGTTACGATGGGACAGGGGAGGTACCCCTCCACTTT. Residues: CASSYDGTGEVPLHF. This chain joins TRBV6-5 and TRBJ1-6; 10 nucleotides match TRBD1. Germline values: CDR1 MNHEY, CDR2 SVGAGI. V lost 2 bases, J lost 12 bases, and 7 bases stayed unmatched. This CDR3 spans 15 amino acids.

This chain joins TRBV2 and TRBJ1-6; D possibly corresponds to TRBD1 (5 bases). The germline V and J ends were trimmed by 4 bases and 8 bases, with 18 bases remaining between them. The CDR3 loop spans 16 amino acids. The germline CDR1 and CDR2 sequences are SNHLY and FYNNEI. The CDR3 loop reads CASSANRHSFDSPLHF. For the CDR3, the DNA is TGTGCCAGCAGTGCAAACAGGCACAGTTTTGATTCACCCCTCCACTTT.

The chain combines TRBV4-3 with TRBJ2-2; D gene uncertain. This CDR3 is built from 16 residues. The V end was cut by 4 bases, the J end by 7 bases, with 19 bases between. In germline, CDR1 is LGHNA, CDR2 YSLEER. The CDR3 loop reads CASSPTTGRLDGELFF. CDR3 bases: TGCGCCAGCAGCCCCACGACTGGAAGGCTGGACGGGGAGCTGTTTTTT.

This clone came up once. V usage is TRBV7-6 and J usage is TRBJ1-3; no firm D call. Trimming pared 1 base from V and 0 bases from J, leaving 7 bases between. The CDR3 has 15 residues. Germline CDR1 SGHVS, CDR2 FNYEAQ. CDR3 coding DNA: TGTGCCAGCAGCTTAGACGGGGACTCTGGAAACACCATATATTTT. Translated: CASSLDGDSGNTIYF.

The chain couples TRBV5-1 to TRBJ1-1; 10 bases fit TRBD1. CDR1 and CDR2 (germline): SGHRS, YFSETQ. This CDR3 has 14 residues. V was pared by 2 bases and J by 5 bases, with 3 bases of the junction left unmatched. CDR3 in amino acids: CASSFTGQGTEAFF. The CDR3 DNA is TGCGCCAGCAGCTTCACGGGACAGGGGACTGAAGCTTTCTTT.

The chain recombines TRBV27 with TRBJ2-3, with D possibly matching TRBD1 (5 bases). The V gene's germline CDR1 is MNHEY and CDR2 SMNVEV (reference sequence). V lost 10 bases to trimming and J lost 0 bases, with 14 bases between them. The CDR3 totals 14 residues. DNA of the CDR3: TGTGCCACTACGGACACCCTAAGCACAGATACGCAGTATTTT. Translation: CATTDTLSTDTQYF.

This chain connects TRBV5-5 to TRBJ2-5, with a weak D call TRBD2 (6 bases). Germline V CDR1 and CDR2: SGHKS, YYEKEE (reference sequence). With 0 bases removed from V and 2 bases from J, the gap between germline ends came to 14 bases. The CDR3 covers 16 residues. The CDR3 DNA is TGTGCCAGCAGCTTGGGAACTAGCATGCGACAAGAGACCCAGTACTTC. The encoded protein is CASSLGTSMRQETQYF.

V usage is TRBV6-5 and J usage is TRBJ2-7, with 7 bases fitting TRBD1. The CDR3 has 13 residues. Trimming cost V 10 bases and J 3 bases; bases outside gene matches: 9. Germline V lookup: CDR1 MNHEY, CDR2 SVGAGI. CDR3 loop: CATLGDRVYEQYF. The CDR3 DNA follows: TGTGCCACCCTGGGGGACAGAGTCTACGAGCAGTACTTC.

The rearrangement joins TRBV6-2 or TRBV6-3 to TRBJ1-5; 7 bases match TRBD1. This CDR3 region has 16 residues. Germline V CDR1 and CDR2: MNHEY, SVGEGT. Germline trimming cut 6 bases from V and 4 bases from J; bases unmatched to any gene: 12. CDR3 protein: CASSPRDSVGNQPQHF. Written as DNA, the CDR3 is TGTGCCAGCAGCCCCAGGGACAGTGTTGGAAATCAGCCCCAGCATTTT.

This clone was found a few times. The rearrangement links TRBV4-2 to TRBJ2-5; the match to TRBD2 covers 9 bases. The CDR3 totals 18 residues. Germline CDR1 LGHNA, CDR2 YNFKEQ. The V and J ends lost 2 bases and 0 bases, in that order; junction bases with no gene match: 10. CDR3 loop: CASSQPGGSGGYQETQYF. The CDR3 nucleotides read TGTGCCAGCAGCCAACCTGGAGGCAGCGGGGGGTACCAAGAGACCCAGTACTTC.